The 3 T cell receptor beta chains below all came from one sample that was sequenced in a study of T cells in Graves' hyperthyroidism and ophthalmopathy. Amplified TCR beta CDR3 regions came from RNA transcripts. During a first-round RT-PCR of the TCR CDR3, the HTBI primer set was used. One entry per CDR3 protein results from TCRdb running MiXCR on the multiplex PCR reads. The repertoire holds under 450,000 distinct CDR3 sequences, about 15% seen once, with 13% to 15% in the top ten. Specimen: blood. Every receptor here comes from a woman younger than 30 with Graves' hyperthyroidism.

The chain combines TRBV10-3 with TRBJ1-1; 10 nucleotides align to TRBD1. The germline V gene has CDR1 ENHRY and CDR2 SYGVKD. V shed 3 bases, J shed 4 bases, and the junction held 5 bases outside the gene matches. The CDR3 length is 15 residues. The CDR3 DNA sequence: TGTGCCATCAGTGACTGGGACAGGGGCGGCACTGAAGCTTTCTTT. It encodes CAISDWDRGGTEAFF.

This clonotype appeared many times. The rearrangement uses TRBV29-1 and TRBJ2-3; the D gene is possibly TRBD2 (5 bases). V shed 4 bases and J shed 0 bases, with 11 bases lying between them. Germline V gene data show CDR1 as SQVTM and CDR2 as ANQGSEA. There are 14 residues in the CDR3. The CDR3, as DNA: TGCAGCGTTGCCCGCGGGCCTAGCACAGATACGCAGTATTTT. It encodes CSVARGPSTDTQYF.

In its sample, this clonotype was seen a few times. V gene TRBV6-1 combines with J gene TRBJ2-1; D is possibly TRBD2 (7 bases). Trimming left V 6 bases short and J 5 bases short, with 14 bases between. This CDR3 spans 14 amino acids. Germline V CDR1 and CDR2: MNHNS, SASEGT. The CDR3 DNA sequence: TGTGCCAGCAGGACCGGGGGGCAAAACAATGAGCAGTTCTTC. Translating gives CASRTGGQNNEQFF.